Only a few counts were recorded for the clone carrying this T cell receptor beta chain. TCRdb ran MiXCR on the 5' RACE reads and lists one entry per CDR3 protein. The sample has just under 600,000 distinct CDR3 sequences; about 13% are singletons. Germline CDR1 and CDR2: MNHNS and SASEGT. J was trimmed by 0 bases and V by 6 bases; bases with no gene match: 10. CDR3 length equals 17 residues. These data are taken from a study of T cells after yellow fever vaccination. The source is a young man who received the YFV17D yellow fever vaccine. The sequencing here drew on PBMCs, taken on the day of the yellow fever booster vaccination. The chain is built from TRBV6-1 and TRBJ1-5, with 8 bases matching TRBD1. CDR3 DNA: TGTGCCAGCAGCCCCACAGGGGGTCCAGATAGCAATCAGCCCCAGCATTTT. It translates to CASSPTGGPDSNQPQHF.